Here is one T cell receptor (beta chain) with its context. V lost 0 bases to trimming and J lost 5 bases, with 23 bases between them. The germline gives CDR1 SGHRS, CDR2 YFSETQ. The CDR3 contains 19 residues. This sample is part of a study of blood T cell repertoires in COVID-19. The overall study: The United States, Italy and Spain provided the acute and convalescent COVID-19 samples. T cells, B-cell-depleted T cells, or PBMCs supplied cDNA or gDNA.

In Seattle, patients joined the study during active infection and were tracked longitudinally. Measured with immunoSEQ multiplex PCR; TCRdb has only the in-frame clones, and not every one. Of around 400,000 clones detected, 80% to 90% appear once; the ten largest clones hold roughly 2%. The sequence derives from a woman aged 55-75 years with COVID-19, enrolled during active disease. Sequenced input: peripheral blood. The rearrangement joins TRBV5-1 to TRBJ2-2, with a possible D match to TRBD1 (5 bases). The CDR3 here is CASSLEATAASIWTGELFF. The CDR3 bases are TGCGCCAGCAGCTTGGAGGCGACAGCTGCTAGTATCTGGACCGGGGAGCTGTTTTTT.